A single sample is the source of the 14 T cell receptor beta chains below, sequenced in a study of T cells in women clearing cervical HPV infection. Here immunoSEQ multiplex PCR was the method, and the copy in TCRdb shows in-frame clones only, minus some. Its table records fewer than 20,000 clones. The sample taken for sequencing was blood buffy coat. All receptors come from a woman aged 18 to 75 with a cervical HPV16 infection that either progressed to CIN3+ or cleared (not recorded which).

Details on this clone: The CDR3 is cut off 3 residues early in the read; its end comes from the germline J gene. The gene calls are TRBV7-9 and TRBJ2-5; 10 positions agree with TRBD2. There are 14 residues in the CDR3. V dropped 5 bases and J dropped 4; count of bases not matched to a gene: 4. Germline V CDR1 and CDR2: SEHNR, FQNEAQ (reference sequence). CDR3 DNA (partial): TGTGCCAGCAGCCAGCGGGAGGGCAGAGAGACC. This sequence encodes CASSQREGRET. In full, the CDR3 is CASSQREGRETQYF.

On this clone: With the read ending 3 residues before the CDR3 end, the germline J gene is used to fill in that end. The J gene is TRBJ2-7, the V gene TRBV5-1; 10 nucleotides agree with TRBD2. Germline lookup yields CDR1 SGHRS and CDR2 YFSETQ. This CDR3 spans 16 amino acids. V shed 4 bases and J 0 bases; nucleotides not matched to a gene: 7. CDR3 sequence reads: CASSPYSGRLSYEQYF. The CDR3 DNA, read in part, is TGCGCCAGCAGCCCGTATAGCGGGAGGCTCTCCTACGAG.

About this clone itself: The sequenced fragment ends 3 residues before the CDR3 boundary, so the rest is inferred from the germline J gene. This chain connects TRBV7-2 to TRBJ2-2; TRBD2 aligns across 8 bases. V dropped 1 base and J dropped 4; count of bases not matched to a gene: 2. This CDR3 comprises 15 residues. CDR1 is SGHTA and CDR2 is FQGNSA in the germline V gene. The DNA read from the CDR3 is TGTGCCAGCAGCTTAGTAGCGGGACCCACCGGGGAG. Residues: CASSLVAGPTGE. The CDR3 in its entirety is CASSLVAGPTGELFF.

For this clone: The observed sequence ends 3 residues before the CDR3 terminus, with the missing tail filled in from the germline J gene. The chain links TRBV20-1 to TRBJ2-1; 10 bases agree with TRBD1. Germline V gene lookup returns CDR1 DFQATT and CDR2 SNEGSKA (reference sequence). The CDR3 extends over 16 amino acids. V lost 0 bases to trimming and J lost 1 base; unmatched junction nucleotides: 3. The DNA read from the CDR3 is TGCAGTGCTAGAGACCTGGGACAGGGGTCCTACAATGAG. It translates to CSARDLGQGSYNE. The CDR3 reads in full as CSARDLGQGSYNEQFF.

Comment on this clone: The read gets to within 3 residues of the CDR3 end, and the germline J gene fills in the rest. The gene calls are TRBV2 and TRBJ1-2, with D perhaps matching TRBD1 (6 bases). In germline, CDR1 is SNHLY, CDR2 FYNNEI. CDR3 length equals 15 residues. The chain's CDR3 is CASNLAGGGSYDYTF. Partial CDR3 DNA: TGTGCCAGCAACTTAGCGGGGGGCGGATCCTACGAC.

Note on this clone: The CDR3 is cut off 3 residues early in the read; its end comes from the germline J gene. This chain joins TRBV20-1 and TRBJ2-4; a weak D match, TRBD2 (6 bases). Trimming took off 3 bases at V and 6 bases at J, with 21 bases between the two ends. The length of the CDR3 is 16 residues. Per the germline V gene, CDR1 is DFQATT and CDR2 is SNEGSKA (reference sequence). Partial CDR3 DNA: TGCAGTGCTAGGGCTTGGAGGGCCGGAGAAACAAACATT. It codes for CSARAWRAGETNI. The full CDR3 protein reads CSARAWRAGETNIQYF.

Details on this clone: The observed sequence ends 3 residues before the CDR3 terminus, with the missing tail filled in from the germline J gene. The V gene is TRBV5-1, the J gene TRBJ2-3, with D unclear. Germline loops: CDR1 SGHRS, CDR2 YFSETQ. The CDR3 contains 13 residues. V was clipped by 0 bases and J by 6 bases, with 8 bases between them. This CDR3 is CASSLGSRDTQYF. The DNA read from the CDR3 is TGCGCCAGCAGCTTGGGCTCTAGGGATACG.

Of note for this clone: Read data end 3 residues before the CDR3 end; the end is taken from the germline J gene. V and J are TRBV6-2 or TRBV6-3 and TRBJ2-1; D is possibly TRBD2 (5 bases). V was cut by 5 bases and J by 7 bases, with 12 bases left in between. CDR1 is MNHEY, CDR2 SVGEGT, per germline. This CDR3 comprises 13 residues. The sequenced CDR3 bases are TGTGCCAGCAGTCTGCTAGCTCAGAATGAG. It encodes CASSLLAQNE. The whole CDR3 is CASSLLAQNEQFF.

The CDR3 loop reads CASSLNEQFF. The sequenced part of the CDR3 DNA is TGTGCCAGCAGCCTCAATGAG. V is TRBV11-2 and J is TRBJ2-1; D ambiguous. The CDR3 extends 3 residues past the end of the read, so its final part is completed from the germline J gene. Trimming took 5 bases from V and 6 from J, leaving 2 bases between them. Looked up from germline, CDR1 is SGHAT and CDR2 is FQNNGV. The CDR3 loop spans 10 amino acids.

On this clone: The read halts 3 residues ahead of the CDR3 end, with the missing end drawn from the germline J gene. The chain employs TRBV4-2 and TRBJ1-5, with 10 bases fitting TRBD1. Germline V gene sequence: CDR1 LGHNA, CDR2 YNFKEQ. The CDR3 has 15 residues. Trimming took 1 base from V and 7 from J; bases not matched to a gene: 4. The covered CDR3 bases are TGTGCCAGCAGCCAAGGACAGGGGGCAGGGCAGCCC. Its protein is CASSQGQGAGQP. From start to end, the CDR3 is CASSQGQGAGQPQHF.

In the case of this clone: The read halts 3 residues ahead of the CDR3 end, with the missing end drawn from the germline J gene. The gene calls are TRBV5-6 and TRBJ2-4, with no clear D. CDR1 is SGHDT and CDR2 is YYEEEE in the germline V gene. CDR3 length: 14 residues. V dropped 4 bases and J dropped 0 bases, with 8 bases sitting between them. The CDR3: CASSPPGAKNIQYF. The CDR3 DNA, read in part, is TGTGCCAGCAGCCCCCCGGGAGCCAAAAACATT.

The CDR3 DNA, read in part, is TGTGCCAGCAGCCCCGGCCCCTCTAGCGGGATGGTAGAAGATACG. This codes for CASSPGPSSGMVEDT. The entire CDR3 protein is CASSPGPSSGMVEDTQYF. The chain couples TRBV3-1 (or the pseudogene TRBV3-2) to TRBJ2-3; 9 bases align to TRBD2. The read gets to within 3 residues of the CDR3 end, and the germline J gene fills in the rest. From germline, CDR1 is LGHDT and CDR2 YNNKEL (reference sequence). The V gene end was trimmed by 4 bases and the J gene end by 5 bases; junction bases not matched to a gene: 16. The CDR3 is made up of 18 amino acids.

Partial CDR3 DNA: TGTGCCAGCTCACCACCGGCCGAAAAGCGGGGGGGCTCCTACAATGAG. As protein: CASSPPAEKRGGSYNE. The entire CDR3 reads CASSPPAEKRGGSYNEQFF. The chain combines TRBV18 with TRBJ2-1; TRBD2 matches 10 bases. The sequenced fragment ends 3 residues before the CDR3 boundary, so the rest is inferred from the germline J gene. The CDR3 extends over 19 amino acids. Germline CDR1 is KGHSH and CDR2 is LQKENI. The J segment lost 0 bases and the V segment lost 0 bases, leaving 8 bases of the junction unmatched. The complete variable domain, with remaining parts taken from reference TRBV18 and TRBJ2-1, reads NAGVMQNPRHLVRRRGQEARLRCSPMKGHSHVYWYRQLPEEGLKFMVYLQKENIIDESGMPKERFSAEFPKEGPSILRIQQVVRGDSAAYFCASSPPAEKRGGSYNEQFFGPGTRLTVL.

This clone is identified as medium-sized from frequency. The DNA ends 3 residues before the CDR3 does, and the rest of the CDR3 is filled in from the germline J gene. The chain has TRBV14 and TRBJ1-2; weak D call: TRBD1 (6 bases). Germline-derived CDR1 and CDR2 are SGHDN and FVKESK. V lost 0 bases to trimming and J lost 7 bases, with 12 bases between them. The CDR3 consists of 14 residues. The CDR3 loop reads CASSQDPPRGGYTF. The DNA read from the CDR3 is TGTGCCAGCAGCCAAGATCCCCCCAGGGGTGGC.